This is a list of T cell receptor beta chains from one sample in a study of regulatory T cells. The data were produced by immunoSEQ multiplex PCR, yet TCRdb's version contains in-frame clones alone and is incomplete. The table has roughly 30,000 clones, just under 95% seen once; the top ten hold less than 2%. The sample comprised conventional CD4+ T cells sorted from blood. These receptors were collected from a person between 18 and 35 years old with CD3G deficiency. Both conserved end residues are part of each CDR3.

11	TRBV6-6	TRBJ2-5	CASSNQETQYF
13	TRBV4-1	TRBJ2-7	CASSLSRGYEQYF
14	TRBV10-2	TRBJ2-1	CASSKEGGLNEQFF
13	TRBV18	TRBJ1-1	CASSPQQYTEAFF
15	TRBV5-1	TRBJ1-2	CASSLRPGATDGYTF
16	TRBV6-1	TRBJ1-1	CASSGVVGTPNTEAFF
13	TRBV6-1	TRBJ2-5	CASSEVVTETQYF
16	TRBV6-1	TRBJ1-3	CASSDKPGRLGNTIYF
16	TRBV6-1	TRBJ1-4	CASSEARGATNEKLFF
11	TRBV14	TRBJ1-1	CASSHTTEAFF
17	TRBV5-6	TRBJ1-5	CASSLSGRGGPNQPQHF
13	TRBV18	TRBJ1-4	CASSESFEEKLFF